This T cell receptor (beta chain) comes out of a study of T-cell memory formation after mild COVID-19. Across the study: The TCR clusters were mostly specific to one donor.

Germline assignment: CDR1 LGHDT and CDR2 YNNKEL (reference sequence). The CDR3 has 16 residues. Losses at the gene ends were 5 bases for V and 7 bases for J; bases not matched to a gene: 11. This clonotype has at least ten counts. Its matching antigen is unknown. cDNA libraries for TCR alpha and TCR beta, carrying sample barcodes and UMIs, came from 5'RACE with constant-segment primers. From the 5' RACE reads, TCRdb called clonotypes with MiXCR, one entry per CDR3 protein. This sample has roughly 6,500 distinct CDR3 sequences, with roughly a fifth found just once. Study outcomes and limitations: There was a balanced CD4/CD8 profile in clones contracting day 15 to 85, and later expanders leaned CD4+.

Sequencing was done on a sample of PBMCs or a T cell subset sorted from them (not recorded which). The receptor was isolated from an adult woman who had mild COVID-19 (a few samples of this study predate the infection). Cell type and time point are not known. The rearrangement links TRBV3-1 to TRBJ2-1; 10 positions match TRBD2. This CDR3 reads CASSYTYLAGANEQFF. In DNA form, the CDR3 reads TGTGCCAGCAGCTACACCTATCTAGCGGGAGCTAATGAGCAGTTCTTC.